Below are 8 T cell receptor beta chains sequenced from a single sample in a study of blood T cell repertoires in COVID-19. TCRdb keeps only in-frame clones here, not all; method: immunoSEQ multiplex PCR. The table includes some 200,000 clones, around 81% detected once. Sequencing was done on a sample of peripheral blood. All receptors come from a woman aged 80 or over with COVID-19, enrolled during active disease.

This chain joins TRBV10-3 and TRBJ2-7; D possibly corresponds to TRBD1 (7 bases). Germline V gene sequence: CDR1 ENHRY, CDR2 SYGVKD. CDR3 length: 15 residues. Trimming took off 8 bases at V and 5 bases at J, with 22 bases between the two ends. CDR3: CAIAPVDREDDEQYF. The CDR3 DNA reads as TGTGCCATCGCCCCCGTAGACAGGGAGGACGACGAGCAGTACTTC.

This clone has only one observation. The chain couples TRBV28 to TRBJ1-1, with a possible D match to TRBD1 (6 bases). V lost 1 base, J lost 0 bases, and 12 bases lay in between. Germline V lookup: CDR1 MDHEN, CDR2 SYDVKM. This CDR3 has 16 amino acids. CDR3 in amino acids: CASSLSPRQVNTEAFF. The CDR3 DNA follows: TGTGCCAGCAGTTTATCCCCCCGACAGGTGAACACTGAAGCTTTCTTT.

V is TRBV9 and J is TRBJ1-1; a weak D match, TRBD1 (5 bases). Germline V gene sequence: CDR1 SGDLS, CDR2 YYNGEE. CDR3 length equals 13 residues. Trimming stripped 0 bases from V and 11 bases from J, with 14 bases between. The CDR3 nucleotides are TGTGCCAGCAGCGTAGCTCGTTTCAACAGGGCTTTCTTT. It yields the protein CASSVARFNRAFF.

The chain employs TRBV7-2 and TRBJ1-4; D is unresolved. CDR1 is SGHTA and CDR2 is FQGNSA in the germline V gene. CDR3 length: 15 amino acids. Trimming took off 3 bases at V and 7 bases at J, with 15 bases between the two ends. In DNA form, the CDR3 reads TGTGCCAGCAGCTTCGTTCCGGACGGAGGTGAAAAACTGTTTTTT. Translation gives CASSFVPDGGEKLFF.

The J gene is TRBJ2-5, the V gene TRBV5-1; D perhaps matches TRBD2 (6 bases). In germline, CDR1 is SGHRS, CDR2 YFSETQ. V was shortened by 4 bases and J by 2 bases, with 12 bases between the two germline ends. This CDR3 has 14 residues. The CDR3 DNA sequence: TGCGCCAGCAGCATGGAGGGGAATCAAGAGACCCAGTACTTC. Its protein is CASSMEGNQETQYF.

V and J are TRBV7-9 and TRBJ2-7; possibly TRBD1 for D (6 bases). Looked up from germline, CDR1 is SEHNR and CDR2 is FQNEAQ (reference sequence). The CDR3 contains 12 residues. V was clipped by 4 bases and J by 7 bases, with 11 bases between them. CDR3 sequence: CASSSPRGEQYF. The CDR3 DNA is TGTGCCAGCAGCTCTCCAAGGGGGGAGCAGTACTTC.

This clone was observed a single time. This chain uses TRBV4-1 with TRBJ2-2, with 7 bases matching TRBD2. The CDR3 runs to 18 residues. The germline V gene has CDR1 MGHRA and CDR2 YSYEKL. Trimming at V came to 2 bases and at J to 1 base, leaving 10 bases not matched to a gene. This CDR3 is CASSQRRRESGNTGELFF. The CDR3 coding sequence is TGCGCCAGCAGCCAACGTAGGCGGGAGAGCGGGAACACCGGGGAGCTGTTTTTT.

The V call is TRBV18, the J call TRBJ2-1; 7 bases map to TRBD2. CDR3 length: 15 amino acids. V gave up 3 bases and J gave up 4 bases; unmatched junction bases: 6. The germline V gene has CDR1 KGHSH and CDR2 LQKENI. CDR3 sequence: CASSPGREWYNEQFF. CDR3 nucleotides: TGTGCCAGCTCACCGGGGCGGGAGTGGTACAATGAGCAGTTCTTC.